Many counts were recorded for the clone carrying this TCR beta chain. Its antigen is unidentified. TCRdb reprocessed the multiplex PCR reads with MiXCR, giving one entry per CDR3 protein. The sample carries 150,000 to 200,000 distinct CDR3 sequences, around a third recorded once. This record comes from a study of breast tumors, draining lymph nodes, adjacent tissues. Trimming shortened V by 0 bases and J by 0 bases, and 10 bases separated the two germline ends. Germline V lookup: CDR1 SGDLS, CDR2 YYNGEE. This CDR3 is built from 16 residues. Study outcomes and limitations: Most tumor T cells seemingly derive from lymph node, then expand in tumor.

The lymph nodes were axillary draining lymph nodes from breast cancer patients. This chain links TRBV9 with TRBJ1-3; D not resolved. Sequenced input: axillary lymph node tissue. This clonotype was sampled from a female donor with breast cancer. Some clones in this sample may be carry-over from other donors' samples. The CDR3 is CASSVAPQTSGNTIYF. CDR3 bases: TGTGCCAGCAGCGTAGCCCCCCAGACCTCTGGAAACACCATATATTTT.